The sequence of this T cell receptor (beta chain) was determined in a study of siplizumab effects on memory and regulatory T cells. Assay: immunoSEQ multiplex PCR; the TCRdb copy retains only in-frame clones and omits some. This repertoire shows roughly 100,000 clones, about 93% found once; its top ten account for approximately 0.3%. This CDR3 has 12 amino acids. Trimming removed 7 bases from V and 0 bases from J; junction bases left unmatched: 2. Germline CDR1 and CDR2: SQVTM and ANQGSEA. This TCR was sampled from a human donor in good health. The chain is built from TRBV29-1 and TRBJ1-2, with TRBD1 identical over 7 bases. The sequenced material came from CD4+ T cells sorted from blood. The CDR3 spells CSARGANYGYTF. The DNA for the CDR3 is TGCAGCGCCAGGGGGGCTAACTATGGCTACACCTTC.